Following are 17 T cell receptor beta chains from one sample sequenced in a study of T cells in tuberculosis. The assay was immunoSEQ multiplex PCR, and TCRdb's table has in-frame clones only and misses some. In the table there are 55,000 to 65,000 clones, approximately 80% of which are singletons. Sorting used thawed, overnight-rested PBMC stained with anti-CD3, a viability dye and GMM-loaded CD1B tetramer. CD1B tetramers were loaded with Rhodococcus equi-derived C32 glucose monomycolate. Material: CD1b-GMM tetramer-negative cells sorted from PBMCs. These receptors were taken from an adult woman with latent tuberculosis.

Notes on this clone: The same CDR3 arises from other DNA sequences in this sample as well. The chain is built from TRBV9 and TRBJ2-7; TRBD1 aligns across 12 bases. The V segment lost 4 bases and the J segment 4 bases; nucleotides outside the gene matches: 3. Germline-derived CDR1 and CDR2 are SGDLS and YYNGEE. The CDR3 consists of 14 residues. CDR3 in amino acids: CASSPGQGAYEQYF. The CDR3 DNA reads TGTGCCAGCAGCCCGGGACAGGGGGCGTACGAGCAGTACTTC.

This clone was found a few times. This chain links TRBV10-3 with TRBJ1-3; 7 nucleotides agree with TRBD1. Germline CDR1 reads ENHRY; CDR2 reads SYGVKD. With 2 bases clipped from V and 4 bases from J, the junction kept 8 bases outside the gene matches. This CDR3 spans 16 amino acids. The CDR3 loop is CAISEPKTGIGNTIYF. CDR3 bases: TGTGCCATCAGTGAGCCAAAGACAGGGATCGGAAACACCATATATTTT.

This clone was recorded a few times. This sequence joins TRBV19 and TRBJ1-5; no clear D. The germline V gene encodes CDR1 LNHDA and CDR2 SQIVND (reference sequence). Trimming removed 7 bases from V and 1 base from J, with 5 bases in between. CDR3 size: 12 residues. In DNA, the CDR3 is TGTGCCAGTATGGGCAGCAATCAGCCCCAGCATTTT. Protein: CASMGSNQPQHF.

The chain is built from TRBV6-5 and TRBJ1-3; D gene ambiguous. Germline loops: CDR1 MNHEY, CDR2 SVGAGI. V was shortened by 5 bases and J by 0 bases, with 8 bases between the two germline ends. This CDR3 has 14 residues. Here the CDR3 reads CASSPYSSGNTIYF. CDR3 DNA sequence: TGTGCCAGCAGTCCCTATTCCTCTGGAAACACCATATATTTT.

J is TRBJ1-2 and V is TRBV18; D might be TRBD1 (5 bases). Germline CDR1 reads KGHSH; CDR2 reads LQKENI. Trimming stripped 2 bases from V and 5 bases from J, with 9 bases between. The CDR3 extends over 13 amino acids. The CDR3 loop reads CASSPAGTYGYTF. The CDR3 DNA reads as TGTGCCAGCTCACCAGCAGGGACTTATGGCTACACCTTC.

CDR3 amino acids: CASSLDPSTGELFF. The CDR3 nucleotides are TGCGCCAGCAGCTTGGACCCGAGCACCGGGGAGCTGTTTTTT. This rearrangement joins TRBV5-1 to TRBJ2-2; D is unresolved. Germline CDR1 reads SGHRS; CDR2 reads YFSETQ. Trimming shortened V by 0 bases and J by 4 bases, and 7 bases separated the two germline ends. CDR3 size: 14 residues.

The chain employs TRBV18 and TRBJ2-5; D gene uncertain. Germline lookup yields CDR1 KGHSH and CDR2 LQKENI. V was pared by 2 bases and J by 1 base, with 5 bases between. The CDR3 is made up of 13 amino acids. CDR3 sequence: CASSPLAQETQYF. The CDR3 nucleotides read TGTGCCAGCTCACCATTGGCCCAAGAGACCCAGTACTTC.

The chain carries TRBV27 and TRBJ2-3; TRBD2 matches at 12 bases. The CDR3 is made up of 17 amino acids. The ends lost 3 bases at V and 7 bases at J; junction bases unmatched: 11. Germline V CDR1 and CDR2: MNHEY, SMNVEV (reference sequence). Here the CDR3 reads CASSLSVATSGGHTQYF. CDR3 coding DNA: TGTGCCAGCAGTTTGAGTGTAGCGACTAGCGGGGGTCATACGCAGTATTTT.

This clone was observed a handful of times. The rearrangement uses TRBV4-3 and TRBJ1-4; TRBD1 agrees at 10 bases. The V and J ends lost 3 bases and 7 bases, in that order; junction bases with no gene match: 8. Germline lookup yields CDR1 LGHNA and CDR2 YSLEER. CDR3 length: 16 amino acids. The CDR3: CASSHSTGTGVEKLFF. CDR3 nucleotide sequence: TGCGCCAGCAGCCACTCGACCGGGACAGGGGTTGAAAAACTGTTTTTT.

The chain is built from TRBV19 and TRBJ2-7; 7 bases line up with TRBD1. Germline CDR1 reads LNHDA; CDR2 reads SQIVND (reference sequence). V shed 5 bases, J shed 5 bases, and the junction held 6 bases outside the gene matches. The CDR3 is made up of 13 amino acids. The CDR3 reads CASSQRQGNEQYF. In nucleotides, the CDR3 is TGTGCCAGTAGTCAACGACAGGGCAACGAGCAGTACTTC. The full variable domain, in which reference TRBV19 and TRBJ2-7 provide the parts outside the CDR3, is DGGITQSPKYLFRKEGQNVTLSCEQNLNHDAMYWYRQDPGQGLRLIYYSQIVNDFQKGDIAEGYSVSREKKESFPLTVTSAQKNPTAFYLCASSQRQGNEQYFGPGTRLTVT.

The chain carries TRBV6-5 and TRBJ2-1, with D possibly being TRBD2 (6 bases). CDR3 length: 13 amino acids. V lost 5 bases and J lost 4, with 9 bases in between. The germline V gene has CDR1 MNHEY and CDR2 SVGAGI. The CDR3 protein is CASSRREYNEQFF. For the CDR3, the DNA is TGTGCCAGCAGTCGACGGGAGTACAATGAGCAGTTCTTC.

The chain uses TRBV25-1 and TRBJ2-2; D ambiguous. V was trimmed by 0 bases and J by 7 bases, leaving 6 bases between them. The CDR3 spans 13 residues. Germline CDR1 is MGHDK and CDR2 is SYGVNS. The CDR3 loop is CASSEYSDGELFF. The CDR3 nucleotides are TGTGCCAGCAGTGAATATAGTGACGGGGAGCTGTTTTTT.

The chain employs TRBV6-1 and TRBJ2-7; D perhaps matches TRBD2 (7 bases). In germline, CDR1 is MNHNS, CDR2 SASEGT. Trimming removed 3 bases from V and 3 bases from J, with 15 bases in between. The CDR3 has 15 residues. CDR3 in amino acids: CASSEGGAPGYEQYF. CDR3 in DNA: TGTGCCAGCAGTGAGGGGGGGGCACCTGGCTACGAGCAGTACTTC.

V gene TRBV7-6 combines with J gene TRBJ1-4, with TRBD1 matching over 7 bases. The J segment lost 4 bases and the V segment lost 4 bases, leaving 6 bases of the junction unmatched. This CDR3 is 15 amino acids long. CDR1 is SGHVS, CDR2 FNYEAQ, per germline. The CDR3 here is CASSSRDSLNEKLFF. The DNA of the CDR3 is TGTGCCAGCAGCTCCCGGGACAGTCTTAATGAAAAACTGTTTTTT.

The chain recombines TRBV27 with TRBJ2-5, with TRBD1 as a possible D gene (5 bases). Trimming cost V 3 bases and J 1 base, with 15 bases left between them. The CDR3 spans 16 residues. The V gene's germline CDR1 is MNHEY and CDR2 SMNVEV (reference sequence). CDR3 region: CASSLWALGRQETQYF. CDR3 nucleotides: TGTGCCAGCAGTTTGTGGGCATTGGGGCGCCAAGAGACCCAGTACTTC.

V is TRBV4-3 and J is TRBJ2-7; a weak D match, TRBD1 (7 bases). The germline V and J ends were trimmed by 1 base and 5 bases, with 12 bases remaining between them. CDR1 is LGHNA, CDR2 YSLEER, per germline. This CDR3 is 14 amino acids long. CDR3 in DNA: TGCGCCAGCAGCCAAGGAGGAGGGGGCAACGAGCAGTACTTC. Translating gives CASSQGGGGNEQYF.

J is TRBJ2-7 and V is TRBV5-4, with 14 bases lining up with TRBD2. Germline V gene lookup returns CDR1 SGHNT and CDR2 YYREEE (reference sequence). The V gene end was trimmed by 3 bases and the J gene end by 4 bases; junction bases not matched to a gene: 3. The CDR3 length is 15 residues. The CDR3 sequence: CASSSRTSGRYEQYF. CDR3 nucleotides: TGTGCCAGCAGCTCCCGGACTAGCGGGAGGTACGAGCAGTACTTC.